These 25 T cell receptor beta chains came from one sample sequenced in a study of T cells in localized non-small cell lung cancer. Assay used: immunoSEQ multiplex PCR; TCRdb lists only in-frame clones, some missing. The sample contains about 79,000 clones, around nine tenths of which appear only once. The sequences come from peripheral blood, collected before any cancer treatment. The receptors derive from a woman aged 40 to 75 with stage I squamous cell lung carcinoma.

The rearrangement uses TRBV5-8 and TRBJ2-1; 10 nucleotides align to TRBD2. J lost 3 bases, V lost 2 bases, and 2 bases had no gene match. CDR1 and CDR2 (germline): SGHTS, YDEGEE. This CDR3 region has 15 residues. DNA for the CDR3: TGTGCCAGCAGCTTAAGCGGGGGGGTCTACAATGAGCAGTTCTTC. This encodes CASSLSGGVYNEQFF.

This clone showed up just a few times. The chain has TRBV9 and TRBJ1-4; D possibly corresponds to TRBD1 (6 bases). CDR1 SGDLS and CDR2 YYNGEE come from the germline V gene. The ends were cut back, 0 bases at V and 7 bases at J, with 10 bases in the middle. This CDR3 has 14 amino acids. This CDR3 is CASSVGATGEKLFF. CDR3 nucleotide sequence: TGTGCCAGCAGCGTAGGAGCGACAGGTGAAAAACTGTTTTTT. Based on the CDR3 plus reference TRBV9 and TRBJ1-4, the full variable domain is DSGVTQTPKHLITATGQRVTLRCSPRSGDLSVYWYQQSLDQGLQFLIQYYNGEERAKGNILERFSAQQFPDLHSELNLSSLELGDSALYFCASSVGATGEKLFFGSGTQLSVL.

The chain joins TRBV13 to TRBJ1-4, with 8 bases identical to TRBD1. This CDR3 region has 15 residues. Trimming took 0 bases from V and 8 from J; bases not matched to a gene: 5. Germline V gives CDR1 PRHDT, CDR2 FYEKMQ (reference sequence). The CDR3 sequence is CASSLGRGRREKLFF. The CDR3, as DNA: TGTGCCAGCAGCTTAGGCAGGGGGCGTCGAGAAAAACTGTTTTTT. Together with reference TRBV13 and TRBJ1-4, the CDR3 gives the full variable domain: AAGVIQSPRHLIKEKRETATLKCYPIPRHDTVYWYQQGPGQDPQFLISFYEKMQSDKGSIPDRFSAQQFSDYHSELNMSSLELGDSALYFCASSLGRGRREKLFFGSGTQLSVL.

This clone was recorded a few times. The rearrangement joins TRBV13 to TRBJ1-6; 7 bases are a match to TRBD1. The trim removed 4 bases at V and 7 bases at J, leaving 16 bases unmatched. CDR1 and CDR2 (germline): PRHDT, FYEKMQ (reference sequence). The CDR3 has 18 amino acids. For the CDR3, the DNA is TGTGCCAGCAGCTCCAGAGCGACCCGGGGGACAGTGAATTCACCCCTCCACTTT. This encodes CASSSRATRGTVNSPLHF. The variable domain in full, with the rest retrieved from reference TRBV13 and TRBJ1-6, is AAGVIQSPRHLIKEKRETATLKCYPIPRHDTVYWYQQGPGQDPQFLISFYEKMQSDKGSIPDRFSAQQFSDYHSELNMSSLELGDSALYFCASSSRATRGTVNSPLHFGNGTRLTVT.

This chain links TRBV2 with TRBJ1-1; D unresolved. CDR3 size: 13 residues. From germline, CDR1 is SNHLY and CDR2 FYNNEI. V lost 7 bases and J 0 bases, leaving 9 bases between the germline ends. CDR3 amino acids: CASTVHLNTEAFF. CDR3 in DNA: TGTGCCAGCACCGTACACCTGAACACTGAAGCTTTCTTT.

This clone was seen a single time. The chain combines TRBV5-1 with TRBJ1-1; D is perhaps TRBD1 (5 bases). V was cut by 4 bases and J by 7 bases, with 8 bases left in between. Germline V lookup: CDR1 SGHRS, CDR2 YFSETQ. The CDR3 runs 11 residues. The CDR3 sequence: CASSGTGEAFF. For the CDR3, the DNA is TGCGCCAGCAGCGGGACGGGTGAAGCTTTCTTT.

The J gene is TRBJ2-3, the V gene TRBV19, with 7 bases lining up with TRBD1. Germline CDR1 is LNHDA and CDR2 is SQIVND (reference sequence). This CDR3 has 15 amino acids. V lost 7 bases and J lost 5; bases outside the gene matches: 12. The CDR3 here is CASTPRTGPGDTQYF. The CDR3 DNA follows: TGTGCCAGTACTCCTAGGACAGGTCCTGGAGATACGCAGTATTTT.

This chain uses TRBV9 with TRBJ1-6; 8 nucleotides align to TRBD1. The CDR3 is made up of 16 amino acids. V lost 4 bases to trimming and J lost 8 bases; unmatched junction nucleotides: 11. Germline assignment: CDR1 SGDLS and CDR2 YYNGEE. In nucleotides, the CDR3 is TGTGCCAGCAGCCCCCGGGACAGGCCCTTCCATTCACCCCTCCACTTT. Translating gives CASSPRDRPFHSPLHF.

CDR3 protein: CAWSVTAGLQYF. The CDR3 DNA reads as TGTGCCTGGAGTGTAACAGCGGGGTTGCAGTACTTC. The chain joins TRBV30 to TRBJ2-7; 7 bases agree with TRBD2. The CDR3 runs 12 residues. Germline lookup yields CDR1 GTSNPN and CDR2 SVGIG (reference sequence). V lost 0 bases, J lost 9 bases, and 5 bases stayed unmatched.

This sequence joins TRBV30 and TRBJ1-5, with 7 nucleotides matching TRBD1. With 0 bases clipped from V and 4 bases from J, the junction kept 6 bases outside the gene matches. The germline gives CDR1 GTSNPN, CDR2 SVGIG (reference sequence). There are 15 residues in the CDR3. The CDR3 DNA follows: TGTGCCTGGAGTGTTGAGGGACAGTTGAATCAGCCCCAGCATTTT. This encodes CAWSVEGQLNQPQHF.

V usage is TRBV2 and J usage is TRBJ1-2, with 7 bases that match TRBD1. The CDR3 runs 15 residues. The V and J ends lost 7 bases and 5 bases, in that order; junction bases with no gene match: 13. CDR1 is SNHLY, CDR2 FYNNEI, per germline. CDR3 DNA: TGTGCCAGCACTACGGAGGGGGCAGCTCATTATGGCTACACCTTC. Its translation is CASTTEGAAHYGYTF.

This chain uses TRBV7-6 with TRBJ2-5; TRBD2 agrees at 8 bases. CDR3 length: 15 amino acids. V lost 3 bases to trimming and J lost 2 bases; unmatched junction nucleotides: 5. CDR1 and CDR2 from the germline V gene are SGHVS and FNYEAQ. CDR3 region: CASSFLAGEQETQYF. The CDR3 nucleotides read TGTGCCAGCAGCTTCCTAGCGGGCGAACAAGAGACCCAGTACTTC. The whole variable domain, filled in from reference TRBV7-6 and TRBJ2-5, reads GAGVSQSPRYKVTKRGQDVALRCDPISGHVSLYWYRQALGQGPEFLTYFNYEAQQDKSGLPNDRFSAERPEGSISTLTIQRTEQRDSAMYRCASSFLAGEQETQYFGPGTRLLVL.

The chain carries TRBV5-1 and TRBJ1-3, with D possibly TRBD1 on 6 matching bases. Germline V gives CDR1 SGHRS, CDR2 YFSETQ. Trimming stripped 2 bases from V and 0 bases from J, with 12 bases between. The CDR3 consists of 16 residues. DNA of the CDR3: TGCGCCAGCAGCTTCGGACAGATTCGCTCTGGAAACACCATATATTTT. Translating gives CASSFGQIRSGNTIYF.

This clone was seen once. V usage is TRBV6-4 and J usage is TRBJ2-1, with a possible D match to TRBD1 (5 bases). Germline V gene data show CDR1 as MRHNA and CDR2 as SNTAGT. This CDR3 comprises 14 residues. Deletions cut 6 bases from V and 0 bases from J, with 9 bases between. The CDR3 DNA reads TGTGCCAGCAGGAGACAGAGCTCCTACAATGAGCAGTTCTTC. Encoded protein: CASRRQSSYNEQFF.

V is TRBV7-9 and J is TRBJ2-5, with 8 bases fitting TRBD1. The J call may be mistaken, given a closer DNA end match to TRBJ2-7. The CDR3 has 13 residues. Germline CDR1 is SEHNR and CDR2 is FQNEAQ (reference sequence). The CDR3 region is CASSPDRAVEQYF. The CDR3 DNA follows: TGTGCCAGCAGCCCGGACAGGGCGGTCGAGCAGTACTTC.

A single count supports this clone. The rearrangement uses TRBV5-6 and TRBJ1-1; the match to TRBD1 covers 10 bases. The trim removed 2 bases at V and 5 bases at J, leaving 3 bases unmatched. Per germline, CDR1 SGHDT and CDR2 YYEEEE. There are 14 residues in the CDR3. The CDR3 loop reads CASSFGDRGTEAFF. The CDR3 DNA sequence: TGTGCCAGCAGCTTTGGGGACAGGGGAACTGAAGCTTTCTTT.

CDR3 in amino acids: CAKTGGVYYGYTF. The CDR3 nucleotides are TGTGCCAAGACAGGGGGCGTTTACTATGGCTACACCTTC. The chain recombines TRBV7-2 with TRBJ1-2; 10 nucleotides align to TRBD1. This CDR3 comprises 13 residues. V trimming: 10 bases; J trimming: 3 bases; junction bases outside the gene matches: 5. The germline gives CDR1 SGHTA, CDR2 FQGNSA.

This chain links TRBV29-1 with TRBJ2-1, with 9 bases aligning to TRBD2. Germline CDR1 is SQVTM and CDR2 is ANQGSEA. The ends lost 7 bases at V and 7 bases at J; junction bases unmatched: 11. There are 14 residues in the CDR3. This CDR3 reads CSALLAGRTNEQFF. The CDR3 region has the DNA TGCAGCGCCCTTCTAGCGGGGCGCACGAATGAGCAGTTCTTC.

The chain is built from TRBV5-1 and TRBJ2-5; no definite D call. Germline-derived CDR1 and CDR2 are SGHRS and YFSETQ. The germline V and J ends were trimmed by 0 bases and 5 bases, with 5 bases remaining between them. The CDR3 totals 12 residues. CDR3 nucleotide sequence: TGCGCCAGCAGCTTGGATGGGGAGACCCAGTACTTC. This gives the protein CASSLDGETQYF. Together with reference TRBV5-1 and TRBJ2-5, the CDR3 gives the full variable domain: KAGVTQTPRYLIKTRGQQVTLSCSPISGHRSVSWYQQTPGQGLQFLFEYFSETQRNKGNFPGRFSGRQFSNSRSEMNVSTLELGDSALYLCASSLDGETQYFGPGTRLLVL.

The genes are TRBV2 and TRBJ2-1; 11 positions match TRBD2. J gave up 15 bases and V 3 bases, and 13 bases lay outside the gene matches. Per germline, CDR1 SNHLY and CDR2 FYNNEI. This CDR3 contains 15 residues. The CDR3 sequence is CASSENSGGADLGFF. CDR3 sequence (DNA): TGTGCCAGCAGTGAGAATAGCGGGGGGGCAGACTTAGGGTTCTTC.

The chain recombines TRBV10-3 with TRBJ1-5; the D gene is possibly TRBD1 (5 bases). The CDR3 is 13 amino acids. Germline CDR1 reads ENHRY; CDR2 reads SYGVKD. Trimming shortened V by 6 bases and J by 4 bases, and 10 bases separated the two germline ends. The CDR3 DNA is TGTGCCATCAGCAGGGCTCGGAATCAGCCCCAGCATTTT. It specifies CAISRARNQPQHF.

This rearrangement joins TRBV6-5 to TRBJ2-2; 7 bases fit TRBD1. Germline-derived CDR1 and CDR2 are MNHEY and SVGAGI. The CDR3 loop spans 13 amino acids. V shed 2 bases and J 6 bases; nucleotides not matched to a gene: 0. CDR3 loop: CASSYRGPGELFF. For the CDR3, the DNA is TGTGCCAGCAGTTACAGGGGGCCCGGGGAGCTGTTTTTT.

The V call is TRBV7-9, the J call TRBJ2-2, with 7 bases that match TRBD1. The CDR3 spans 13 residues. Per germline, CDR1 SEHNR and CDR2 FQNEAQ (reference sequence). The ends lost 6 bases at V and 7 bases at J; junction bases unmatched: 5. The CDR3 is CASRTGSIGELFF. The CDR3 nucleotides read TGTGCCAGCAGGACAGGGTCTATCGGGGAGCTGTTTTTT. Based on the CDR3 plus reference TRBV7-9 and TRBJ2-2, the full variable domain is DTGVSQNPRHKITKRGQNVTFRCDPISEHNRLYWYRQTLGQGPEFLTYFQNEAQLEKSRLLSDRFSAERPKGSFSTLEIQRTEQGDSAMYLCASRTGSIGELFFGEGSRLTVL.

V and J are TRBV6-5 and TRBJ1-1; the match to TRBD1 covers 7 bases. The V gene's germline CDR1 is MNHEY and CDR2 SVGAGI. The CDR3 runs 14 residues. V lost 6 bases, J lost 1 base, and 5 bases stayed unmatched. The CDR3 nucleotides are TGTGCCAGCAGGACGACAGGGCCGAACACTGAAGCTTTCTTT. This gives the protein CASRTTGPNTEAFF.

The gene calls are TRBV5-6 and TRBJ1-1; no definite D call. Germline V gene lookup returns CDR1 SGHDT and CDR2 YYEEEE. V was pared by 0 bases and J by 12 bases, with 18 bases between. The CDR3 contains 14 residues. The CDR3 DNA reads TGTGCCAGCAGCTTGGTCCAGGCAGCGGTCCGAACTTTCTTT. Translating gives CASSLVQAAVRTFF.